This TCR beta chain is drawn from a study of blood T cell repertoires in COVID-19. J gave up 8 bases and V 4 bases, and 9 bases lay outside the gene matches. The CDR3 contains 15 residues. Germline V gene data show CDR1 as SGHAT and CDR2 as FQNNGV. Per the original data handling: The assay estimated nucleated cells by amplifying reference gene primers. Only in-frame clones appear in the TCRdb table, and some are missing; sequencing was by immunoSEQ multiplex PCR. V, J and clone size were drawn from that table, and D and trimming were deduced from the DNA. The sample yields about 250,000 clones, 86% seen once.

This chain uses TRBV11-2 with TRBJ2-1; the match to TRBD1 covers 9 bases. The sequenced material came from peripheral blood. The sequence came from a woman between 55 and 75 years old who had recovered from COVID-19. The CDR3: CASSSWGTGPDEQFF. The CDR3 DNA follows: TGTGCCAGCAGCTCTTGGGGGACAGGGCCCGATGAGCAGTTCTTC.